This TCR beta chain was identified during a study of T cell responses to AZD1222 COVID-19 vaccine. The CDR3 extends over 15 amino acids. V was clipped by 6 bases and J by 2 bases, with 15 bases between them. CDR1 SEHNR and CDR2 FQNEAQ come from the germline V gene (reference sequence). Here immunoSEQ multiplex PCR was the method, and the copy in TCRdb shows in-frame clones only, minus some. Among tens of thousands of clones listed, about 70% were seen once. The rearrangement uses TRBV7-9 and TRBJ2-3; no clear D. The receptor was derived from an adult in good health. Sample: peripheral blood, taken on day 0 of AZD1222 vaccination. CDR3 region: CASRPTASLTDTQYF. The CDR3 region has the DNA TGTGCCAGCAGACCGACGGCCTCTCTCACAGATACGCAGTATTTT.